A selection of T cell receptor beta chains follows, all from one sample in a study of blood T cell repertoires in COVID-19. Profiled with immunoSEQ multiplex PCR; TCRdb holds only in-frame clones, not every one. The data show 250,000 to 350,000 clones, 80% to 90% seen once. The sample was PBMCs or T cells enriched from blood (not recorded which). All receptors come from a woman in her 30s who had recovered from COVID-19. Both conserved end residues are trimmed from each CDR3. Fields, in order: V gene, J gene, CDR3 protein.

>TRBV7-6|TRBJ1-5
ASSLESGFFQPQH
>TRBV30|TRBJ1-4
AWSRGLNEKLF
>TRBV7-6|TRBJ2-7
ASSYGTVAYEQY
>TRBV4-2|TRBJ2-7
ASSQDGGSGSYEQY
>TRBV6-5|TRBJ2-7
ASPGRGGEQY
>TRBV5-6|TRBJ2-7
ASRRTGPYEQY
>TRBV6-1|TRBJ1-6
ASTLGDIVNSPLH
>TRBV29-1|TRBJ2-7
SVQKGSGGPYEQY
>TRBV5-1|TRBJ2-2
ASSLGLADGELF
>TRBV11-2|TRBJ2-5
ASSLEPAEETQY
>TRBV2|TRBJ2-1
ASSVGLAGVYNEQF
>TRBV9|TRBJ2-7
ASSVSAGGYEQY
>TRBV11-2|TRBJ1-2
ASSKGQGYT
>TRBV5-6|TRBJ1-5
ASSLVGVPNQPQH
>TRBV6-5|TRBJ1-1
ASSRAGVAF
>TRBV28|TRBJ1-5
ASSLETALVSNQPQH
>TRBV6-5|TRBJ2-3
ASRGNRETDTQY
>TRBV11-2|TRBJ1-1
ASSLPGGRGTEAF
>TRBV28|TRBJ1-4
ASSPPPGGGTGWRGEKLF
>TRBV28|TRBJ1-2
ASSRRGRIYGYT
>TRBV15|TRBJ2-3
ATSRPDRAPDTQY
>TRBV2|TRBJ2-7
ASTGRRYEQY
>TRBV11-2|TRBJ2-5
ASSSRTSRETQY
>TRBV5-8|TRBJ2-3
ASTPGLSWMSDTQY
>TRBV5-6|TRBJ2-7
ASSPRERGISDEQY
>TRBV1|TRBJ2-7
TSSQGTGSSEQY
>TRBV5-4|TRBJ1-6
ASRHSKQGKDSPLH
>TRBV9|TRBJ1-1
ASSPAGWNTEAF
>TRBV28|TRBJ2-7
ASGVLLAGEQY
>TRBV6-5|TRBJ1-2
ASSYSRPPGRFRYT
>TRBV28|TRBJ1-5
ASSYRVRNQPQH
>TRBV27|TRBJ2-7
ASKLSGGYYEQY
>TRBV6-5|TRBJ2-7
ASSRAGLYEQY
>TRBV11-2|TRBJ1-1
ASSFQYTEAF
>TRBV10-3|TRBJ2-1
AIRKMDRGNEQF
>TRBV7-3|TRBJ2-5
ASSFFGPRRGVRETQY
>TRBV5-4|TRBJ1-4
ASSHGQGLGEKLF
>TRBV2|TRBJ1-2
ASSSGTGEIRNYGYT
>TRBV30|TRBJ1-3
ACIPGGNTIY
>TRBV27|TRBJ2-3
ASSSSTSGTRPDTQY
>TRBV28|TRBJ1-6
ASSGQGKSPLH
>TRBV3-1/TRBV3-2|TRBJ1-2
ASSQRQGNYGYT
>TRBV2|TRBJ1-2
AIPIDAGTGGGYGYT
>TRBV5-6|TRBJ2-7
ASSLTDTYEQY
>TRBV5-1|TRBJ2-2
ASSPQLAGGPFTGELF
>TRBV6-4|TRBJ2-1
ASSAGGHNEQF
>TRBV6-5|TRBJ2-7
ASSYSGGGEQY
>TRBV29-1|TRBJ1-1
SASNRNEAF
>TRBV6-5|TRBJ2-6
ASSPNFSGANVLT
>TRBV6-5|TRBJ2-3
ASNPGQFTDTQY
>TRBV27|TRBJ1-4
ASSSGRAGEKLF
>TRBV5-8|TRBJ2-1
ASSSGAVTSSYNEQF
>TRBV14|TRBJ2-1
ASSRTGALYNEQF
>TRBV11-2|TRBJ1-3
ASSLGEGQGSTIY
>TRBV5-1|TRBJ2-7
ASSAELAREQY
>TRBV12-3/TRBV12-4|TRBJ1-1
ASRPTGNTEAF
>TRBV25-1|TRBJ1-2
ASSESFRDRLGYT
>TRBV5-5|TRBJ2-7
ASRRPGGPYEQY
>TRBV9|TRBJ2-1
ASSVSSGNIGNEQF